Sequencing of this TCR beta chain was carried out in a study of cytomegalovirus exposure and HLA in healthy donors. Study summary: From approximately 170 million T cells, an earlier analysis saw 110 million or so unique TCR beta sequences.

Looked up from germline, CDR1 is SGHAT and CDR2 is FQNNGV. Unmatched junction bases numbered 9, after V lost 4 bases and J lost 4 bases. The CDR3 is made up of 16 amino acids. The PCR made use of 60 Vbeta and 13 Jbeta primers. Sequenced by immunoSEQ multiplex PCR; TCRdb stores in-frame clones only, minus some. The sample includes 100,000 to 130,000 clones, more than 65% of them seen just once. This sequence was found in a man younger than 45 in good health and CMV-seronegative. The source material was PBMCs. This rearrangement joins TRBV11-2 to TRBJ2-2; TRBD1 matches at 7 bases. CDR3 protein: CASSSYRGRSTGELFF. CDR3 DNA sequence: TGTGCCAGCAGCTCCTACAGGGGCAGGAGCACCGGGGAGCTGTTTTTT. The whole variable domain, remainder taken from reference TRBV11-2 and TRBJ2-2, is EAGVAQSPRYKIIEKRQSVAFWCNPISGHATLYWYQQILGQGPKLLIQFQNNGVVDDSQLPKDRFSAERLKGVDSTLKIQPAKLEDSAVYLCASSSYRGRSTGELFFGEGSRLTVL.